This T cell receptor (beta chain) was sequenced in a study of T cell responses to AZD1222 COVID-19 vaccine (dated by TCRdb to the early 2020s). For context, the study as a whole: A total of over 230 trial participants underwent TCR sequencing, of whom approximately 200 had received two doses of AZD1222 and some 26 had received two doses of the MenACWY control vaccine. Trial participants were enrolled by age into subgroups of 18-55, 56-69 and 70-plus years, and around 150, 29 and 61 TCR-sequenced participants, respectively, were included in these subgroups.

The CDR3 regions of human TCRbeta chains were analyzed by immunosequencing. The study's own analysis went as follows. Repertoire TCRs were checked for matches against a reference library of SARS-CoV-2-specific TCRs that had been generated using the MIRA antigen-specificity platform. Breadth was defined as the fraction of unique TCRs that were SARS-CoV-2-associated. Depth was defined as the fraction of total T cells that were SARS-CoV-2-associated. Using the MIRA data, each spike-specific TCR was mapped to the spike region that the TCR reacts to and placed in a CD4 or CD8 class. Log10-transformed breadth and depth values were compared by one-way ANOVA with Sidak's multiple comparisons tests. In TCRdb, the immuneACCESS table is reduced to in-frame sequences with V and J assigned. These tables do not hold every clone; where another copy was compared, an unresolved V gene accounts for under half, and the others remain unexplained. Clonal size and the V and J genes are those of that table, whereas D and trimming came from the DNA. This sample holds about 150,000 clones; over 80% were observed only once. The leading ten clones occupy approximately 2.7% of the sample.

To note about this clone: Its antigen is currently not known. Base-call qualities are not available, and no considerably larger clone is one nucleotide away.

Findings and caveats that apply to the study as a whole: Most participants were white British and females outnumbered males, and the authors suggested that clonal diversity may have been underestimated. The vaccine-associated CD4 TCRs covered the entire spike protein, and the dominant responses fell in regions 160-218 and 743-854. Reportedly, almost half of the unique spike-specific TCRs recognized epitopes lying outside the regions that are mutated in the B.1.351 and B.1.1.7 variants. Because no samples from the day 14 peak response were available, repertoires could be characterized only after the peak T cell response. The 56-69-year group was small, and its depth increase did not reach significance, likely because of low power. Spike-specific TCR breadth and depth rose significantly after two AZD1222 doses compared with day 0 and with MenACWY recipients. Conclusions about previously exposed vaccinees were limited because only 5 or 6 AZD1222 recipients were SARS-CoV-2 seropositive at baseline.

V is clipped by 4 bases and J by 5 bases, and the sequence between their germline boundaries is 16 bases long. The CDR3 numbers 16 residues from cysteine through phenylalanine. Only CDR3 DNA remains: 48 bases, in frame from the first base. From the germline V gene, CDR1 is KGHDR and CDR2 is SFDVKD. The time point label on this specimen signifies: baseline before first vaccination. In light of the paper, this sample's treatment or condition label describes: meningococcal conjugate vaccine given as trial control. The vaccinee samples were drawn from two UK trials, COV001 and COV002, one of which was a single-blind randomized controlled phase 2/3 trial testing AZD1222 (ChAdOx1 nCoV-19) in healthy adults. For TCRbeta chain sequencing, PBMC samples from trial participants were taken at day 0 and at day 28 after the second dose.

This TCR was sampled from an adult in good health. The sequencing here drew on peripheral blood, taken on day 0 of MenACWY control vaccination. The receptor chain draws on TRBV24-1 and TRBJ2-2, with TRBD1 as a weak D call on 6 bases. The CDR3 region reads CATSESTGYGTGELFF. The DNA is TGTGCCACCAGTGAATCGACAGGTTACGGAACCGGGGAGCTGTTTTTT.